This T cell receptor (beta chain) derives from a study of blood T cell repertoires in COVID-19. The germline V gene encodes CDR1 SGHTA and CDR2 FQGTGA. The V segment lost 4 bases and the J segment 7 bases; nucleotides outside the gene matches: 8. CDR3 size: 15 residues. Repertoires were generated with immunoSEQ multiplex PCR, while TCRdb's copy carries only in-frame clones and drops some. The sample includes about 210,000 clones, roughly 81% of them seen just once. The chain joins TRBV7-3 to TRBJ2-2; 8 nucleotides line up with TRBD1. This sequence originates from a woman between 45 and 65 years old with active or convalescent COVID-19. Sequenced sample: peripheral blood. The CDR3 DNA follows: TGTGCCAGCAGCTCCCAGGGGGCGGGTTACGGGGAGCTGTTTTTT. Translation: CASSSQGAGYGELFF.